This T cell receptor (beta chain) stems from a study of blood T cell repertoires in COVID-19. Study as a whole: The study drew acute and convalescent COVID-19 samples from the United States, Italy and Spain.

Authors' methods: Reference gene primer amplification gave estimated nucleated cell counts. Measured with immunoSEQ multiplex PCR; TCRdb has only the in-frame clones, and not every one. V and J calls and clone size are as listed in that table; D and trimming were resolved from the DNA. The repertoire holds 200,000 to 300,000 clones, about 83% seen once, with roughly 5.5% in the top ten. The CDR3 contains 15 residues. The J segment lost 0 bases and the V segment lost 5 bases, leaving 5 bases of the junction unmatched. Germline CDR1 and CDR2: SGDLS and YYNGEE. Sequencing was carried out using peripheral blood. This sequence originates from a human donor in a cohort sampled during active COVID-19. The chain employs TRBV9 and TRBJ1-3, with 7 bases matching TRBD1. This CDR3 is CASSSGGISGNTIYF. The CDR3 DNA sequence: TGTGCCAGCAGTTCAGGGGGGATCTCTGGAAACACCATATATTTT. Complete variable domain (other parts from reference TRBV9 and TRBJ1-3): DSGVTQTPKHLITATGQRVTLRCSPRSGDLSVYWYQQSLDQGLQFLIQYYNGEERAKGNILERFSAQQFPDLHSELNLSSLELGDSALYFCASSSGGISGNTIYFGEGSWLTVV.